The 6 T cell receptor beta chains in this list originate from one sample, sequenced in a study of T cell repertoires in cytomegalovirus infection. No antigens are known for them. TCRdb used MiXCR to reprocess the reads, holding one entry per CDR3 protein. The sample lists tens of thousands of distinct CDR3 sequences; 45% to 50% were seen once. The sequencing used CD8+ T cells from cultured PBMCs, collected from culture after CMV antigen stimulation. The source is a human donor in good health (CMV status not recorded). Some clones in this sample may be carry-over from other donors' samples.

Many counts were recorded for this clonotype. The chain links TRBV7-6 to TRBJ1-4; no firm D call. Germline V gives CDR1 SGHVS, CDR2 FNYEAQ. The CDR3 sequence is 14 residues long. V shed 0 bases and J shed 3 bases, with 5 bases lying between them. CDR3 DNA sequence: TGTGCCAGCAGCTTAGCGGGAGCTAATGAAAAACTGTTTTTT. As protein: CASSLAGANEKLFF.

The chain carries TRBV12-3 or TRBV12-4 and TRBJ2-1, with 7 nucleotides matching TRBD2. This CDR3 region has 13 residues. V shed 6 bases, J shed 6 bases, and the junction held 5 bases outside the gene matches. CDR3 sequence: CASRGGGRNEQFF. DNA for the CDR3: TGTGCCAGCAGGGGGGGGGGACGCAATGAGCAGTTCTTC.

In this sample, this clonotype turned up a few times. V usage is TRBV25-1 and J usage is TRBJ2-7, with 12 bases that match TRBD1. The trim removed 3 bases at V and 2 bases at J, leaving 29 bases unmatched. Germline CDR1 and CDR2: MGHDK and SYGVNS. CDR3 length equals 24 residues. The CDR3 here is CASSEPPSTGTGGPSERRTYEQYF. The CDR3 DNA reads as TGTGCCAGCAGTGAGCCCCCCTCGACCGGGACAGGGGGCCCCTCGGAGCGGAGAACCTACGAGCAGTACTTC.

The rearrangement uses TRBV6-6 and TRBJ2-2, with D perhaps TRBD2 (6 bases). Germline assignment: CDR1 MNHNY and CDR2 SVGAGI (reference sequence). This CDR3 has 15 amino acids. Trimming removed 2 bases at V and 4 bases at J, with 11 bases between. The chain's CDR3 is CASSYEKRVTGELFF. The CDR3, as DNA: TGTGCCAGCAGTTACGAGAAGCGGGTCACCGGGGAGCTGTTTTTT.

The CDR3 protein is CASSHPQSNEQFF. CDR3 DNA: TGTGCCAGCAGCCACCCGCAGAGCAATGAGCAGTTCTTC. The chain joins TRBV7-3 to TRBJ2-1; D remains ambiguous. The CDR3 runs to 13 residues. The ends were cut back, 5 bases at V and 6 bases at J, with 11 bases in the middle. The germline gives CDR1 SGHTA, CDR2 FQGTGA.

This rearrangement joins TRBV3-1 to TRBJ1-1; 11 bases map to TRBD1. The germline CDR1 and CDR2 sequences are LGHDT and YNNKEL (reference sequence). This CDR3 contains 16 residues. V lost 1 base and J lost 6; bases outside the gene matches: 7. In nucleotides, the CDR3 is TGTGCCAGCAGCCAAGTCCCTGGACAGGGGGCTCCTGAAGCTTTCTTT. It specifies CASSQVPGQGAPEAFF.